This T cell receptor beta chain was documented in a study of blood T cell repertoires in COVID-19. The CDR3 totals 14 residues. V was pared by 2 bases and J by 5 bases, with 12 bases between. The V gene's germline CDR1 is KGHSH and CDR2 LQKENI. Per the original data handling: How many nucleated cells were present was estimated from reference gene primer amplification. Only in-frame clones appear in the TCRdb table, and some are missing; sequencing was by immunoSEQ multiplex PCR. Clone size and V and J calls were adopted from that table, with D and trimming inferred from the DNA. The data show about 64,000 clones, about 86% seen once.

The sample comprised peripheral blood. The chain links TRBV18 to TRBJ2-5, with D possibly TRBD2 on 5 matching bases. This TCR was recovered from a man aged 40-50 years with acute or convalescent COVID-19. CDR3 in amino acids: CASSPGGLRETQYF. The CDR3 coding sequence is TGTGCCAGCTCACCAGGCGGACTCCGTGAGACCCAGTACTTC.